A selection of T cell receptor beta chains follows, all from one sample in a study of blood T cell repertoires in COVID-19. Produced via immunoSEQ multiplex PCR; TCRdb's table is partial and in-frame only. The sample has about 190,000 clones; 84% are singletons. Sequencing input: peripheral blood. These receptor sequences come from a human donor in a cohort sampled during active COVID-19. Both conserved end residues are part of each CDR3. Each record gives: V gene, CDR3 protein.

TRBV3-1/TRBV3-2 CASSQAFSSLTRGYTF
TRBV29-1 CSVDNGDILATF
TRBV19 CASSILNYGYTF
TRBV6-1 CASSEVWGNSYEQFF
TRBV15 CATSRVQTRDRGYGYTF
TRBV5-6 CASSLSGTGVAGELFF
TRBV4-2 CASSQAILDTGNPTQFF
TRBV12-3/TRBV12-4 CASSLRQATEAFF
TRBV25-1 CASSGWTAHNTEAFF
TRBV7-3 CASSRTSGGQETQYF
TRBV3-1/TRBV3-2 CASRTSGISQETQYF
TRBV10-3 CAITGIEKTGELFF
TRBV12-3/TRBV12-4 CASSFYGELFF
TRBV6-5 CASRLGGADSPLHF
TRBV19 CASSIVGQASQPQHF
TRBV7-9 CASGGETQYF
TRBV24-1 CATSDTRGGTQYF
TRBV7-9 CATQEATGRNEQFF
TRBV19 CASSVGTSGRSDTQYF
TRBV5-1 CASSLEVGASYNEQFF
TRBV14 CASSLPEGTTTDTQYF
TRBV5-1 CASSLRGQSTNEKLFF
TRBV5-6 CASSLERGWTDTQYF
TRBV7-8 CASSLDSGTYNEQFF
TRBV2 CASTTGELYGYTF
TRBV4-1 CASSQEGGGQETQYF
TRBV27 CASSLGSTAGELFF
TRBV7-8 CASSSTRYLDGELFF
TRBV6-5 CASTHGGHTQYF
TRBV15 CATSVTNRGLFSGANVLTF
TRBV18 CASSATGVDGYTF
TRBV18 CASSLGQGLETQYF
TRBV30 CACTRGGYTF
TRBV7-2 CASRSLTSGIRNEQFF
TRBV5-1 CASSFMGGTVEAFF
TRBV24-1 CASRGTEAFF
TRBV6-6 CASRPSGGDTQYF
TRBV18 CASSPSALTEAFF
TRBV7-2 CASSSLNYGYTF
TRBV19 CASSTEPGQVLSQHF
TRBV6-2/TRBV6-3 CASRPTGGTGDGYTF
TRBV19 CASSMYQGSYEQYF
TRBV6-5 CASSYTRTGGGYGYTF
TRBV6-6 CASSSGQGVYNYGYTF
TRBV5-1 CAGAVNEQFF
TRBV27 CASIPGARPHEQFF
TRBV19 CASSPQGMAGANVLTF
TRBV5-6 CASSLLPRGAQGEQYF